A selection of T cell receptor beta chains follows, all from one sample in a study of blood T cell repertoires in COVID-19. Assay used: immunoSEQ multiplex PCR; TCRdb lists only in-frame clones, some missing. The data hold 300,000 to 350,000 clones, with over 75% observed a single time. The specimen was PBMCs or T cells enriched from blood (not recorded which). Every receptor here comes from a man aged 25-40 years who had recovered from COVID-19. The conserved cysteine and the conserved F or W are not part of the CDR3 here. Each record gives: CDR3 length, V gene, CDR3 protein.

13 TRBV2 ASRADRASGTEAF
12 TRBV4-3 ASSVSSYNSPLH
14 TRBV7-2 ASSPYRNRHWETQY
10 TRBV13 ASSLRGYGYT
17 TRBV4-1 ASSQGGDRGPWGQETQY
14 TRBV6-6 ASRTGGGQGTYGYT
10 TRBV7-7 ASRIKGAEQY
14 TRBV3-1/TRBV3-2 ASSSRRTGANYGYT
12 TRBV6-5 ASSRTGNTDTQY
12 TRBV5-8 ASSPWTGSVELF
12 TRBV19 ASTLQGASTEAF
11 TRBV3-1/TRBV3-2 ASSQNPGMPQH
13 TRBV5-1 ASSFVGYGSNEQF
14 TRBV11-1 ASSLGLAGGPGRQY
13 TRBV7-6 ASSLETGKNSPLH
11 TRBV9 ASSVAPAGEQY
11 TRBV10-3 AISETLEETQY
13 TRBV18 ASSPSWGADTEAF
14 TRBV19 ASSIRAGNSYNEQF
14 TRBV6-2/TRBV6-3 ASSPPTEFQVLEQF
15 TRBV14 ASSLLGGASINYGYT
13 TRBV12-5 ASGRIIGGSYEQY
12 TRBV12-5 ASAPLRGENGYT
12 TRBV19 ASTRLDRDYGYT
13 TRBV27 ASRRQGRGWTEAF
14 TRBV19 ASSPGQALSGNTIY
12 TRBV7-6 ASSPKDRGLRAF
12 TRBV27 ASSHRDKSTEAF
15 TRBV27 ASSLLFRGGSTGELF